Below are 8 T cell receptor beta chains sequenced from a single sample in a study of cytomegalovirus exposure and HLA in healthy donors. TCRdb keeps only in-frame clones here, not all; method: immunoSEQ multiplex PCR. The table has over 150,000 clones, just over 85% seen once. What was sequenced was PBMCs. The receptors here all came from a human donor in good health.

The genes are TRBV6-5 and TRBJ1-4; D is uncertain. This CDR3 region has 13 residues. With 2 bases removed from V and 8 bases from J, the gap between germline ends came to 9 bases. The germline gives CDR1 MNHEY, CDR2 SVGAGI. The CDR3 reads CASSYGPDEKLFF. CDR3 nucleotide sequence: TGTGCCAGCAGTTACGGGCCAGACGAAAAACTGTTTTTT.

This sequence joins TRBV25-1 and TRBJ1-1; unclear D gene. Per germline, CDR1 MGHDK and CDR2 SYGVNS. The CDR3 has 14 residues. Trimming removed 0 bases at V and 8 bases at J, with 13 bases between. The CDR3 bases are TGTGCCAGCAGTGAATATGATGGGCAGAACGAAGCTTTCTTT. Protein: CASSEYDGQNEAFF.

The chain employs TRBV5-6 and TRBJ2-7; D possibly corresponds to TRBD2 (6 bases). This CDR3 is built from 15 residues. The V gene's germline CDR1 is SGHDT and CDR2 YYEEEE. Trimming stripped 5 bases from V and 0 bases from J, with 15 bases between. The CDR3 sequence: CASSSTGTPSYEQYF. As DNA, the CDR3 is TGTGCCAGCAGTTCAACCGGGACTCCCTCCTACGAGCAGTACTTC.

This chain connects TRBV19 to TRBJ1-2; maybe TRBD1 (6 bases). The CDR3 loop spans 13 amino acids. The V gene's germline CDR1 is LNHDA and CDR2 SQIVND (reference sequence). V lost 5 bases to trimming and J lost 8 bases, with 15 bases between them. The CDR3 DNA reads as TGTGCCAGTAGTCTAGGGACATTATGGGGCTACACCTTC. Translation gives CASSLGTLWGYTF.

The chain employs TRBV10-3 and TRBJ1-6; possibly TRBD1 for D (6 bases). Germline values: CDR1 ENHRY, CDR2 SYGVKD. The ends were cut back, 3 bases at V and 7 bases at J, with 13 bases in the middle. The length of the CDR3 is 15 residues. The CDR3 sequence is CAISDFGQSNSPLHF. CDR3 bases: TGTGCCATCAGTGATTTCGGACAGTCAAATTCACCCCTCCACTTT.

This clone was recorded only once. The chain joins TRBV29-1 to TRBJ1-1; tentative D call: TRBD1 (6 bases). V was shortened by 4 bases and J by 3 bases, with 12 bases between the two germline ends. CDR3 length: 13 residues. Germline assignment: CDR1 SQVTM and CDR2 ANQGSEA. The CDR3 spells CSVGRTGYTEAFF. The CDR3 DNA reads as TGCAGCGTTGGTCGTACAGGGTACACTGAAGCTTTCTTT.

V usage is TRBV6-1 and J usage is TRBJ2-2; 7 bases align to TRBD2. V lost 4 bases and J lost 8; bases outside the gene matches: 7. The CDR3 covers 14 residues. Germline-derived CDR1 and CDR2 are MNHNS and SASEGT. CDR3 residues: CASSGGRWGGELFF. CDR3 nucleotide sequence: TGTGCCAGCAGTGGCGGGAGATGGGGGGGGGAGCTGTTTTTT.

This chain links TRBV7-2 with TRBJ1-5; D gene unclear. Germline V gene sequence: CDR1 SGHTA, CDR2 FQGNSA. V was pared by 1 base and J by 4 bases, with 5 bases between. CDR3 size: 13 residues. CDR3 in amino acids: CASSLVFNQPQHF. CDR3 DNA: TGTGCCAGCAGCTTAGTATTTAATCAGCCCCAGCATTTT. The complete variable domain, with remaining parts taken from reference TRBV7-2 and TRBJ1-5, reads GAGVSQSPSNKVTEKGKDVELRCDPISGHTALYWYRQSLGQGLEFLIYFQGNSAPDKSGLPSDRFSAERTGGSVSTLTIQRTQQEDSAVYLCASSLVFNQPQHFGDGTRLSIL.